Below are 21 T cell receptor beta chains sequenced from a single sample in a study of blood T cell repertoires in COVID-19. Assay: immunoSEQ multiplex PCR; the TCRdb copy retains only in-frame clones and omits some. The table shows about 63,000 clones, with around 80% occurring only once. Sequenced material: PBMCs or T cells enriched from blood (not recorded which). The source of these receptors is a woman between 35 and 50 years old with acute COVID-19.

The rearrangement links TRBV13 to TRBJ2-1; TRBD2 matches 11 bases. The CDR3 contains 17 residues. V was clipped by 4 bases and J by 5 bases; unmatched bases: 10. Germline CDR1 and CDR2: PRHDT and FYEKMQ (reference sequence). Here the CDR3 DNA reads TGTGCCAGCAGCTCCTTCTTAGCGGGGGGGCTCGACAATGAGCAGTTCTTC. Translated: CASSSFLAGGLDNEQFF.

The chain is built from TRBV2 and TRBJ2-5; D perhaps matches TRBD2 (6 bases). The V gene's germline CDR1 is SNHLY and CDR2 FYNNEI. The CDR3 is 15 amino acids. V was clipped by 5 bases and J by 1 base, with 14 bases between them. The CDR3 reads CASSRSGPSQETQYF. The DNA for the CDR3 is TGTGCCAGCAGTAGAAGCGGGCCATCCCAAGAGACCCAGTACTTC.

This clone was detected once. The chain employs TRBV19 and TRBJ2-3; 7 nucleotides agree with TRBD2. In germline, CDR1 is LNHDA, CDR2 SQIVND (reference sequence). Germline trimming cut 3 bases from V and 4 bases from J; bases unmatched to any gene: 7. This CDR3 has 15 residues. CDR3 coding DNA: TGTGCCAGTAGTATCGGGGGGATGAGGGCAGATACGCAGTATTTT. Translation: CASSIGGMRADTQYF. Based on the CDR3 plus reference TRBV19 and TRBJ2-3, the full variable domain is DGGITQSPKYLFRKEGQNVTLSCEQNLNHDAMYWYRQDPGQGLRLIYYSQIVNDFQKGDIAEGYSVSREKKESFPLTVTSAQKNPTAFYLCASSIGGMRADTQYFGPGTRLTVL.

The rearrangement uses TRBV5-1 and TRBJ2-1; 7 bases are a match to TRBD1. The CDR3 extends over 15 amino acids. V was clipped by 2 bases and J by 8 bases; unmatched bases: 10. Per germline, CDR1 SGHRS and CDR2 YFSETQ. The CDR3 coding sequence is TGCGCCAGCAGCTTCAAAGGGGGCACGGGCGATGAGCAGTTCTTC. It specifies CASSFKGGTGDEQFF.

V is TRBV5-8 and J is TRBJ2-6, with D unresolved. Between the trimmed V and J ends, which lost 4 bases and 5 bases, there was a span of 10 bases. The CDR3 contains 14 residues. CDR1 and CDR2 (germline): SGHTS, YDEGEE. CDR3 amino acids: CASSRDLRANVLTF. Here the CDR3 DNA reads TGTGCCAGCAGCCGCGATCTCAGGGCCAACGTCCTGACTTTC.

This chain's CDR3 is CASSPRPGDVYGYTF. The CDR3 DNA is TGTGCCAGCTCACCACGGCCGGGGGACGTCTATGGCTACACCTTC. J is TRBJ1-2 and V is TRBV18; possible D gene TRBD1, 5 bases. CDR3 length: 15 amino acids. Germline loops: CDR1 KGHSH, CDR2 LQKENI. V was pared by 1 base and J by 4 bases, with 13 bases between.

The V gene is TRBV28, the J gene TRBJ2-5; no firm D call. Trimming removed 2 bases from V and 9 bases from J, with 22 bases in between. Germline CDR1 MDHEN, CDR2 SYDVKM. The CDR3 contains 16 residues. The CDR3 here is CASSLRSFAASEAQYF. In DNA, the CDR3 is TGTGCCAGCAGTTTAAGGTCGTTCGCAGCCTCCGAGGCCCAGTACTTC.

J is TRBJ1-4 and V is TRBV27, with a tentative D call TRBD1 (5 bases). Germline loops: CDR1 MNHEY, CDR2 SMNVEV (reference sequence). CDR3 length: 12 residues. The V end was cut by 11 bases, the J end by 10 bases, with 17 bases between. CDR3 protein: CALRGGVGKLFF. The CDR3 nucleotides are TGTGCCCTACGGGGGGGGGTGGGAAAACTGTTTTTT. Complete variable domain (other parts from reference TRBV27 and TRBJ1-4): EAQVTQNPRYLITVTGKKLTVTCSQNMNHEYMSWYRQDPGLGLRQIYYSMNVEVTDKGDVPEGYKVSRKEKRNFPLILESPSPNQTSLYFCALRGGVGKLFFGSGTQLSVL.

Written as DNA, the CDR3 is TGTGCCAGCAGCTGGGGGACTGGAGGAGATGGCTACACCTTC. Residues: CASSWGTGGDGYTF. The V gene is TRBV5-4, the J gene TRBJ1-2; possibly TRBD1 for D (5 bases). V lost 3 bases, J lost 6 bases, and 15 bases lay in between. The CDR3 has 14 amino acids. Germline V gives CDR1 SGHNT, CDR2 YYREEE (reference sequence).

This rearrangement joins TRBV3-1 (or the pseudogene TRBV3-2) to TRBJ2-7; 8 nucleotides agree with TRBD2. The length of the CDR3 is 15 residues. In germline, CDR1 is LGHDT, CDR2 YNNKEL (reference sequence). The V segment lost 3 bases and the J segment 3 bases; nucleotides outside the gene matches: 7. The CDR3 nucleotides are TGTGCCAGCAGCCAGAAAGGAAGCGGGGGCTACGAGCAGTACTTC. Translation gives CASSQKGSGGYEQYF.

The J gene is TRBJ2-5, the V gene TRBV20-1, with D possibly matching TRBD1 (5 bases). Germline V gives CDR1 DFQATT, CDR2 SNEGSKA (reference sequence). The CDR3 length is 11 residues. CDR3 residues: CRATAGETQYF. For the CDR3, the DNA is TGCAGAGCGACAGCCGGCGAGACCCAGTACTTC.

This chain's CDR3 is CASSIDLTGGPPLHF. CDR3 nucleotides: TGTGCCAGTAGTATAGATTTGACAGGGGGACCACCCCTCCACTTT. The rearrangement joins TRBV19 to TRBJ1-6; 9 positions match TRBD1. Trimming at V came to 0 bases and at J to 11 bases, leaving 5 bases not matched to a gene. The length of the CDR3 is 15 residues. Germline V lookup: CDR1 LNHDA, CDR2 SQIVND (reference sequence).

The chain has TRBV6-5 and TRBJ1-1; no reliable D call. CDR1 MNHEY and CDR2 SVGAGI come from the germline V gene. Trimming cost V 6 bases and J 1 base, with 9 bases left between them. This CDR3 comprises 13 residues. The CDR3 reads CASSPRWNTEAFF. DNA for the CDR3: TGTGCCAGCAGCCCGAGGTGGAACACTGAAGCTTTCTTT.

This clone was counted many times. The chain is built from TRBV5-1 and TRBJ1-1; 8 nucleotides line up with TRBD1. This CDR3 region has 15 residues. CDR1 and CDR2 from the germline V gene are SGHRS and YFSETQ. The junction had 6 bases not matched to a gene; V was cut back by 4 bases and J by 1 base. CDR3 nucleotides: TGCGCCAGCAGCCCTCTACAGGGGGGGAACACTGAAGCTTTCTTT. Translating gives CASSPLQGGNTEAFF. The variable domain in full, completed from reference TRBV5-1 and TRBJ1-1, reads KAGVTQTPRYLIKTRGQQVTLSCSPISGHRSVSWYQQTPGQGLQFLFEYFSETQRNKGNFPGRFSGRQFSNSRSEMNVSTLELGDSALYLCASSPLQGGNTEAFFGQGTRLTVV.

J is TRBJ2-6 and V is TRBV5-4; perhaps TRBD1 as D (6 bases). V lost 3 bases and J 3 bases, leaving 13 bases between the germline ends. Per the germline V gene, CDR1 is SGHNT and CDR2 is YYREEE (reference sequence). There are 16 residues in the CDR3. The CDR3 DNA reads TGTGCCAGCAGCTACAGGGAGAATTATGGGGCCAACGTCCTGACTTTC. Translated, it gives CASSYRENYGANVLTF.

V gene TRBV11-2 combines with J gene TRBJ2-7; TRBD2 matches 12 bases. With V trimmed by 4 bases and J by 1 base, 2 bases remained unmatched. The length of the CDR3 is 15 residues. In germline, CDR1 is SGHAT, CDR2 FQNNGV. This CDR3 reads CASSSSGGASYEQYV. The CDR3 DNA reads TGTGCCAGCAGCTCTAGCGGGGGGGCTTCCTACGAGCAGTACGTC.

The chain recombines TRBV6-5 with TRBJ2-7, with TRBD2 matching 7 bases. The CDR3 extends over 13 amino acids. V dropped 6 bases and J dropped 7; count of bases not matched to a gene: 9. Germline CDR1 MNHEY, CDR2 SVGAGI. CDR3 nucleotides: TGTGCCAGCAGACCTGGACTAGAAGGAGAGCAGTACGTC. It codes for CASRPGLEGEQYV.

The CDR3 region has the DNA TGCGCCAGCAATACCGGGACTAGCGGGGGGGCTTATGAGCAGTTCTTC. Its protein product is CASNTGTSGGAYEQFF. The chain uses TRBV4-1 and TRBJ2-1; the match to TRBD2 covers 16 bases. In germline, CDR1 is MGHRA, CDR2 YSYEKL. There are 16 residues in the CDR3. Losses at the gene ends were 7 bases for V and 8 bases for J; bases not matched to a gene: 8.

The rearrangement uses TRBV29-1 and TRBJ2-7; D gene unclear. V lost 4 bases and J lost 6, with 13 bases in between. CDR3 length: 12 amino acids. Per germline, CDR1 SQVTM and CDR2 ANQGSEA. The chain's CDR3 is CSVGVSPGEQYF. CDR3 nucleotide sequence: TGCAGCGTTGGCGTGAGCCCAGGCGAGCAGTACTTC.

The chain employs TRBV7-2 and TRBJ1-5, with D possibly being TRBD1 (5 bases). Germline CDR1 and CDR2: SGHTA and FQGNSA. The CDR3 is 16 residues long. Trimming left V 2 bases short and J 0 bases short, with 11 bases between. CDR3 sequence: CASSLRGGNSNQPQHF. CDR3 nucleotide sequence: TGTGCCAGCAGCTTACGGGGGGGAAATAGCAATCAGCCCCAGCATTTT.

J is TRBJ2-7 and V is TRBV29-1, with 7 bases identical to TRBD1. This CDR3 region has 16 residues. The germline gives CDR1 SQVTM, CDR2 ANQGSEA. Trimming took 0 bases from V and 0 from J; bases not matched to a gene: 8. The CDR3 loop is CSVEDLFGTASYEQYV. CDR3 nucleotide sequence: TGCAGCGTTGAAGATCTTTTCGGGACAGCCTCCTACGAGCAGTACGTC.